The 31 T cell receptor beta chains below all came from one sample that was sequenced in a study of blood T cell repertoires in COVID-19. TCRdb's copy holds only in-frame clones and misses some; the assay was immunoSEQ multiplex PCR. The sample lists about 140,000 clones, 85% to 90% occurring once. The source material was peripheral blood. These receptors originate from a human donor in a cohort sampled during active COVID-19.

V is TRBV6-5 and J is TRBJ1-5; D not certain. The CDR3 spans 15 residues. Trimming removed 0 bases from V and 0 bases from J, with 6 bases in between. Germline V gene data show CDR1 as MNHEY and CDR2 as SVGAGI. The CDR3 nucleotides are TGTGCCAGCAGTTACTCGATGGCTAGCAATCAGCCCCAGCATTTT. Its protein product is CASSYSMASNQPQHF.

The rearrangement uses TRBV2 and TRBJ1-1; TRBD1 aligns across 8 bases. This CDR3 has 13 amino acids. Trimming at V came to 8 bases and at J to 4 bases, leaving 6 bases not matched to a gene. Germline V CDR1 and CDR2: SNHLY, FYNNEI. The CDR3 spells CASGGQGSTEAFF. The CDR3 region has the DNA TGTGCCAGCGGTGGACAGGGTTCCACTGAAGCTTTCTTT.

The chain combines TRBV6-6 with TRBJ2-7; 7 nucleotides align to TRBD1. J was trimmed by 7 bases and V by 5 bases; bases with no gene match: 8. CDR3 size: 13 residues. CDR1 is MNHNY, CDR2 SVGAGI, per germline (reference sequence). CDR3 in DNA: TGTGCCAGCAGTAGCCACACAGGGGTTGAGCAGTACTTC. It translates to CASSSHTGVEQYF.

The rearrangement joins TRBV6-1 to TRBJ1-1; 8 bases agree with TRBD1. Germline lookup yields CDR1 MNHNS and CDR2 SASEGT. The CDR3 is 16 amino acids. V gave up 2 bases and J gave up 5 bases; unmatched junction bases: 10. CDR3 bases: TGTGCCAGCAGTGAATCCCTCGGACAGGGAAGGACTGAAGCTTTCTTT. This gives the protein CASSESLGQGRTEAFF.

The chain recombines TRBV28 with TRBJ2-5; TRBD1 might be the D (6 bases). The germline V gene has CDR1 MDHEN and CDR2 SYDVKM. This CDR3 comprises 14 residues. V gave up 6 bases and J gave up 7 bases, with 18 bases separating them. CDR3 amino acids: CASSPTGTLGTQYF. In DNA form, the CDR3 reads TGTGCCAGCAGCCCCACAGGGACCCTGGGGACCCAGTACTTC.

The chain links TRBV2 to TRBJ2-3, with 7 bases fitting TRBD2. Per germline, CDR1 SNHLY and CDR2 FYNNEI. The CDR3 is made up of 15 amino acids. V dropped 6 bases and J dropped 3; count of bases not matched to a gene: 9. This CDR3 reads CASSREAGMTDTQYF. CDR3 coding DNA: TGTGCCAGCAGCCGGGAGGCAGGCATGACAGATACGCAGTATTTT.

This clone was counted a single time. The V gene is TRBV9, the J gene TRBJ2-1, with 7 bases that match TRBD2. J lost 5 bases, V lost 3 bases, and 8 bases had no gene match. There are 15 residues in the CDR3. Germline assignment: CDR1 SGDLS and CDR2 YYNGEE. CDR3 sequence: CASSGSPGGDNEQFF. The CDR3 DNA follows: TGTGCCAGCAGCGGGAGCCCGGGGGGAGACAATGAGCAGTTCTTC.

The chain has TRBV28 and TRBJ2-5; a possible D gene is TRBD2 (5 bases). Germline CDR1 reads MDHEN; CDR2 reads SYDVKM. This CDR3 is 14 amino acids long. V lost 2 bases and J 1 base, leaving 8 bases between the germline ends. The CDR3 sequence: CASSLGGSQETQYF. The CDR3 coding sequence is TGTGCCAGCAGTTTAGGAGGATCCCAAGAGACCCAGTACTTC.

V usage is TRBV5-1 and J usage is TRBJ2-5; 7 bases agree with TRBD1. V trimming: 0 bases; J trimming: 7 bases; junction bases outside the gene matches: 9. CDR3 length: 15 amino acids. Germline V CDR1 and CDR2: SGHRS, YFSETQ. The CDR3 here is CASSLAEQGVGTQYF. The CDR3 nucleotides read TGCGCCAGCAGCTTGGCCGAGCAGGGGGTTGGGACCCAGTACTTC. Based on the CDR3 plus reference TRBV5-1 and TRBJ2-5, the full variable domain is KAGVTQTPRYLIKTRGQQVTLSCSPISGHRSVSWYQQTPGQGLQFLFEYFSETQRNKGNFPGRFSGRQFSNSRSEMNVSTLELGDSALYLCASSLAEQGVGTQYFGPGTRLLVL.

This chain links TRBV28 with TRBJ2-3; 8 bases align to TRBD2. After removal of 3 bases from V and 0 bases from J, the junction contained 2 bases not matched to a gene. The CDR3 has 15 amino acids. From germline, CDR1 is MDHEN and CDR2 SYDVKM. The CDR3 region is CASSFSGTSTDTQYF. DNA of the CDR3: TGTGCCAGCAGTTTTAGCGGGACTAGCACAGATACGCAGTATTTT. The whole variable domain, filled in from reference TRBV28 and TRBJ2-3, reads DVKVTQSSRYLVKRTGEKVFLECVQDMDHENMFWYRQDPGLGLRLIYFSYDVKMKEKGDIPEGYSVSREKKERFSLILESASTNQTSMYLCASSFSGTSTDTQYFGPGTRLTVL.

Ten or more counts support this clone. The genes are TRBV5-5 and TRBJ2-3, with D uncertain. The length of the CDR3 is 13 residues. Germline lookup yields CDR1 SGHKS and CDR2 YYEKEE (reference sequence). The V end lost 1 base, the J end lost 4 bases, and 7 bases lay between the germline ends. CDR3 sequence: CASSLPRSDTQYF. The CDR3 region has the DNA TGTGCCAGCAGCTTGCCTAGATCAGATACGCAGTATTTT. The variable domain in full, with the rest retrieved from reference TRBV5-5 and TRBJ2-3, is DAGVTQSPTHLIKTRGQQVTLRCSPISGHKSVSWYQQVLGQGPQFIFQYYEKEERGRGNFPDRFSARQFPNYSSELNVNALLLGDSALYLCASSLPRSDTQYFGPGTRLTVL.

This CDR3 reads CASSPRGYGYTF. The CDR3 DNA reads as TGTGCCAGCAGTCCCCGGGGGTATGGCTACACCTTC. The chain recombines TRBV28 with TRBJ1-2, with a tentative D call TRBD1 (5 bases). V gave up 5 bases and J gave up 5 bases, with 9 bases separating them. The CDR3 contains 12 residues. CDR1 MDHEN and CDR2 SYDVKM come from the germline V gene.

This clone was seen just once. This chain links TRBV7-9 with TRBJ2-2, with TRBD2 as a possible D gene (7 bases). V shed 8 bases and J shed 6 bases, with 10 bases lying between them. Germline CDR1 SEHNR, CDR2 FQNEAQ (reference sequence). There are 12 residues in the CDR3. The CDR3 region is CASGGAPGELFF. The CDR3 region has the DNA TGTGCCAGCGGGGGGGCCCCCGGGGAGCTGTTTTTT.

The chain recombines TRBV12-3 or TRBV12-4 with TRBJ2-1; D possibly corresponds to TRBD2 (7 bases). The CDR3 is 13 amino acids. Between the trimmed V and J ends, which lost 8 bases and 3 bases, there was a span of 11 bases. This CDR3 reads CASLRGGYNEQFF. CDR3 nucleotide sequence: TGTGCCAGCCTGAGGGGGGGCTACAATGAGCAGTTCTTC.

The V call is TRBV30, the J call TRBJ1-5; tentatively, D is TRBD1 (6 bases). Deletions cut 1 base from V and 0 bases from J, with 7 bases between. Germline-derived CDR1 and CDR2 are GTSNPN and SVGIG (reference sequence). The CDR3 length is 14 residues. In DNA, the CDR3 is TGTGCCTGGAGTGCAGGGGTTAGCAATCAGCCCCAGCATTTT. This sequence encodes CAWSAGVSNQPQHF.

The CDR3 nucleotides read TGTGCCAGCCCCACTCTATCGGGGGTGGACACCGGGGAGCTGTTTTTT. Encoded protein: CASPTLSGVDTGELFF. This sequence joins TRBV6-7 and TRBJ2-2, with D possibly matching TRBD2 (6 bases). TRBV6-7 counts as an open reading frame of uncertain function. Trimming removed 8 bases from V and 3 bases from J, with 19 bases in between. The CDR3 loop spans 16 amino acids.

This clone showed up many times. CDR3 in DNA: TGTGCCAGCAGTCCCTCATATAGGAACACTGAAGCTTTCTTT. It yields the protein CASSPSYRNTEAFF. The chain links TRBV28 to TRBJ1-1; D not resolved. The V gene lost 5 bases and the J gene lost 1 base, with 11 bases spanning the gap. Germline V lookup: CDR1 MDHEN, CDR2 SYDVKM. The CDR3 is 14 residues long.

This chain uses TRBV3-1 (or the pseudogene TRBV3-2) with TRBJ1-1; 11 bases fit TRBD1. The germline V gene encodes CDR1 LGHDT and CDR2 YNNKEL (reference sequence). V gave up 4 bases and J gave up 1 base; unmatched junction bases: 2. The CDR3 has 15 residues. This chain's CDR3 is CASSLGTGGNTEAFF. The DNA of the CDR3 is TGTGCCAGCAGCCTTGGGACAGGGGGGAACACTGAAGCTTTCTTT.

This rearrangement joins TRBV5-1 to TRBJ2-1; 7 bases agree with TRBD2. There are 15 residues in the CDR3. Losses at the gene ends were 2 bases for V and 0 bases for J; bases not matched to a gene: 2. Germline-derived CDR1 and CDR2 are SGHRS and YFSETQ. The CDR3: CASSLTSVSYNEQFF. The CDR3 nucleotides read TGCGCCAGCAGCTTAACTAGCGTCTCCTACAATGAGCAGTTCTTC.

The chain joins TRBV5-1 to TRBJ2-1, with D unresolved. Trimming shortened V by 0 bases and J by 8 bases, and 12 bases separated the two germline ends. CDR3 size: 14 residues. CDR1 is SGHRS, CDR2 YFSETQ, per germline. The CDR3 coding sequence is TGCGCCAGCAGCTTGGGAACTAATTCTTATGAGCAGTTCTTC. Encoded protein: CASSLGTNSYEQFF. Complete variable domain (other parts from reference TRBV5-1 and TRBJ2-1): KAGVTQTPRYLIKTRGQQVTLSCSPISGHRSVSWYQQTPGQGLQFLFEYFSETQRNKGNFPGRFSGRQFSNSRSEMNVSTLELGDSALYLCASSLGTNSYEQFFGPGTRLTVL.

CDR3 coding DNA: TGTGCCAGCAGCCAAACCTGGACTAGCTCCTACGAGCAGTACTTC. This translates into CASSQTWTSSYEQYF. The V call is TRBV4-2, the J call TRBJ2-7; the match to TRBD2 covers 7 bases. Unmatched junction bases numbered 4, after V lost 2 bases and J lost 0 bases. The CDR3 runs to 15 residues. CDR1 and CDR2 (germline): LGHNA, YNFKEQ.

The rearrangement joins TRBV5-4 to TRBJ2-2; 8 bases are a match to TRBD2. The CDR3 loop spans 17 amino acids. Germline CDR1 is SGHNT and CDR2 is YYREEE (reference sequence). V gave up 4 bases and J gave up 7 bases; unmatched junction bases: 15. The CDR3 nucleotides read TGTGCCAGCAGCGCGGATGTCGGGACTAGAATGAACGGGGAGCTGTTTTTT. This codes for CASSADVGTRMNGELFF.

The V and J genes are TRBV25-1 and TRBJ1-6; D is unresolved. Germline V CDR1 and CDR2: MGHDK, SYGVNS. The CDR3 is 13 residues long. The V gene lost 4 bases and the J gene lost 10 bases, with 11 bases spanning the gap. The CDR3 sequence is CASSGAFKSPLHF. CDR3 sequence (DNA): TGTGCCAGCAGTGGGGCTTTTAAGTCACCCCTCCACTTT.

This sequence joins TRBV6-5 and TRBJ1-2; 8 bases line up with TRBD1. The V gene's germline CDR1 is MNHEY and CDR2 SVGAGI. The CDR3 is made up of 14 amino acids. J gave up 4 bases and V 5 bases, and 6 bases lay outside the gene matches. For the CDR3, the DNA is TGTGCCAGCAGTACAGGGGGAGGGCCCTATGGCTACACCTTC. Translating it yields CASSTGGGPYGYTF.

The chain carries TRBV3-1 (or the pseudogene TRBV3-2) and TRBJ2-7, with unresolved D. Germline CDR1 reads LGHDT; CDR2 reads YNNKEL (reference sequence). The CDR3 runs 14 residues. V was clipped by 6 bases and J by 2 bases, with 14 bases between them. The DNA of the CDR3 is TGTGCCAGCAGTTACAATACTAATACCTACGAGCAGTACTTC. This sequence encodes CASSYNTNTYEQYF.

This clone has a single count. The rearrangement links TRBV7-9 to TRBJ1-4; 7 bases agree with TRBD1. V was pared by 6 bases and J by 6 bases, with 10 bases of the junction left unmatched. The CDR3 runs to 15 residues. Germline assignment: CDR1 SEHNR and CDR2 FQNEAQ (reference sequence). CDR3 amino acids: CASRDEGGIDEKLFF. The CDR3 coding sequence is TGTGCCAGCAGGGATGAAGGGGGCATCGATGAAAAACTGTTTTTT. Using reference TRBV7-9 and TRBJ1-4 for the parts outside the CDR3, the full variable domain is DTGVSQNPRHKITKRGQNVTFRCDPISEHNRLYWYRQTLGQGPEFLTYFQNEAQLEKSRLLSDRFSAERPKGSFSTLEIQRTEQGDSAMYLCASRDEGGIDEKLFFGSGTQLSVL.

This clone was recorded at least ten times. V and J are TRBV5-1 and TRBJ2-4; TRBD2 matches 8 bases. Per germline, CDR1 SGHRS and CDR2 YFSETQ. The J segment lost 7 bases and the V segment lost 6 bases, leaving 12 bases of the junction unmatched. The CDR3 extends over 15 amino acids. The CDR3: CASTLSGGGLNIQYF. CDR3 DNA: TGCGCCAGCACCCTATCGGGGGGGGGACTGAACATTCAGTACTTC.

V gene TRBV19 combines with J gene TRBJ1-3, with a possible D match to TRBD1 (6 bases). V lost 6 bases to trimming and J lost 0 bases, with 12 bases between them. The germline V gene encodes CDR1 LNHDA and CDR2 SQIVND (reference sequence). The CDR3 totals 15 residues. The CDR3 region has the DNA TGTGCCAGTAGGGATCGAGGGGGCTCTGGAAACACCATATATTTT. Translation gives CASRDRGGSGNTIYF. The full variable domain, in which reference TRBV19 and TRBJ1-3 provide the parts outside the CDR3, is DGGITQSPKYLFRKEGQNVTLSCEQNLNHDAMYWYRQDPGQGLRLIYYSQIVNDFQKGDIAEGYSVSREKKESFPLTVTSAQKNPTAFYLCASRDRGGSGNTIYFGEGSWLTVV.

CDR3 sequence (DNA): TGTGCCAGCTCCAGCACACCCGGGACAGGCCACTCTGGGGCCAACGTCCTGACTTTC. The encoded protein is CASSSTPGTGHSGANVLTF. This chain links TRBV18 with TRBJ2-6, with 8 bases aligning to TRBD1. V lost 6 bases to trimming and J lost 0 bases; unmatched junction nucleotides: 13. The CDR3 consists of 19 residues. Germline V gives CDR1 KGHSH, CDR2 LQKENI.

The CDR3 nucleotides are TGTGCCAGCAGCATGCGACAGGGGGGCACTGAAGCTTTCTTT. Residues: CASSMRQGGTEAFF. The chain links TRBV3-1 (or the pseudogene TRBV3-2) to TRBJ1-1, with 9 bases fitting TRBD1. Germline loops: CDR1 LGHDT, CDR2 YNNKEL (reference sequence). This CDR3 contains 14 residues. With 5 bases clipped from V and 4 bases from J, the junction kept 5 bases outside the gene matches.

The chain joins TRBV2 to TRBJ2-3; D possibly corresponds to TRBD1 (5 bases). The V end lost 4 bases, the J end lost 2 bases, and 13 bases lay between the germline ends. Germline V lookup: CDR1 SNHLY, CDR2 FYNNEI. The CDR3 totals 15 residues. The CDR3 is CASSARDPSTDTQYF. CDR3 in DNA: TGTGCCAGCAGTGCCAGGGATCCGTCCACAGATACGCAGTATTTT.